These 13 T cell receptor beta chains were sequenced from one sample in a study of blood T cell repertoires in COVID-19. Clones were read by immunoSEQ multiplex PCR, and TCRdb kept only the in-frame ones, dropping some. Here the sample spans more than 200,000 clones, 88% being singletons. The sample comprised peripheral blood. The receptors were sampled from a man between 40 and 49 years old with acute or convalescent COVID-19.

The V gene is TRBV30, the J gene TRBJ2-1; D possibly corresponds to TRBD1 (5 bases). V gave up 4 bases and J gave up 7 bases, with 23 bases separating them. This CDR3 contains 16 residues. Looked up from germline, CDR1 is GTSNPN and CDR2 is SVGIG (reference sequence). The CDR3, as DNA: TGTGCCTGGATCCGGCCCGCAGGGTGGTTAGTAAATGAGCAGTTCTTC. Translating it yields CAWIRPAGWLVNEQFF.

The V and J genes are TRBV5-6 and TRBJ1-6; TRBD1 is a possible D gene (5 bases). Per germline, CDR1 SGHDT and CDR2 YYEEEE. The CDR3 contains 15 residues. Trimming shortened V by 1 base and J by 14 bases, and 19 bases separated the two germline ends. The CDR3, as DNA: TGTGCCAGCAGCTTGTTTACAGGTAAAGTGATGGCCCTCCACTTT. Its protein is CASSLFTGKVMALHF.

J is TRBJ2-1 and V is TRBV5-6; the match to TRBD2 covers 13 bases. V lost 2 bases to trimming and J lost 4 bases; unmatched junction nucleotides: 6. Germline loops: CDR1 SGHDT, CDR2 YYEEEE. The CDR3 consists of 17 residues. CDR3 residues: CASSLWTSGRGYNEQFF. The CDR3, as DNA: TGTGCCAGCAGCTTATGGACTAGCGGGAGAGGGTACAATGAGCAGTTCTTC.

The CDR3 coding sequence is TGTGCCACCAGCACCGACAGGGGGCATTTACTAGGCTACAATGAGCAGTTCTTC. Its protein product is CATSTDRGHLLGYNEQFF. V is TRBV15 and J is TRBJ2-1; 10 nucleotides align to TRBD1. The germline CDR1 and CDR2 sequences are LNHNV and YYDKDF (reference sequence). The CDR3 has 18 amino acids. V trimming: 4 bases; J trimming: 3 bases; junction bases outside the gene matches: 12.

The chain has TRBV3-1 (or the pseudogene TRBV3-2) and TRBJ2-3; possibly TRBD1 for D (6 bases). Trimming removed 4 bases from V and 2 bases from J, with 10 bases in between. Germline values: CDR1 LGHDT, CDR2 YNNKEL (reference sequence). The CDR3 covers 14 residues. The CDR3 loop reads CASSRGHLTDTQYF. DNA for the CDR3: TGTGCCAGCAGCCGGGGACATCTCACAGATACGCAGTATTTT.

The rearrangement joins TRBV12-3 or TRBV12-4 to TRBJ2-3, with D perhaps TRBD1 (5 bases). Trimming pared 3 bases from V and 6 bases from J, leaving 10 bases between. The CDR3 consists of 13 residues. CDR3 bases: TGTGCCAGCAGTTTCAGAGACAGTGATACGCAGTATTTT. It translates to CASSFRDSDTQYF.

The chain employs TRBV12-3 or TRBV12-4 and TRBJ1-1; D gene ambiguous. With 5 bases removed from V and 1 base from J, the gap between germline ends came to 8 bases. The CDR3 has 13 amino acids. CDR3 protein: CASSPSGNTEAFF. For the CDR3, the DNA is TGTGCCAGCAGTCCTTCGGGGAACACTGAAGCTTTCTTT.

The chain joins TRBV3-1 (or the pseudogene TRBV3-2) to TRBJ2-7, with no clear D. This CDR3 contains 11 residues. The V end lost 3 bases, the J end lost 5 bases, and 5 bases lay between the germline ends. Germline V CDR1 and CDR2: LGHDT, YNNKEL (reference sequence). CDR3 in amino acids: CASSQSHEQYF. DNA of the CDR3: TGTGCCAGCAGCCAGTCTCACGAGCAGTACTTC.

The CDR3 nucleotides are TGTGCCAGCAGCGTAGGAGATGCTTTGGAGACCCAGTACTTC. It translates to CASSVGDALETQYF. The rearrangement links TRBV9 to TRBJ2-5; unclear D gene. V was clipped by 0 bases and J by 5 bases, with 11 bases between them. The length of the CDR3 is 14 residues. Per germline, CDR1 SGDLS and CDR2 YYNGEE.

This chain joins TRBV4-1 and TRBJ2-1; the match to TRBD2 covers 11 bases. CDR1 is MGHRA and CDR2 is YSYEKL in the germline V gene. This CDR3 comprises 17 residues. V dropped 1 base and J dropped 8; count of bases not matched to a gene: 10. In DNA, the CDR3 is TGCGCCAGCAGCCAAGGCCTTAGCGGGGGGGCCAAGGATGAGCAGTTCTTC. Residues: CASSQGLSGGAKDEQFF.

The chain links TRBV3-1 (or the pseudogene TRBV3-2) to TRBJ2-5; TRBD1 agrees at 9 bases. The germline V gene has CDR1 LGHDT and CDR2 YNNKEL (reference sequence). V dropped 8 bases and J dropped 5; count of bases not matched to a gene: 3. The CDR3 loop spans 12 amino acids. CDR3 protein: CASDRGMETQYF. CDR3 nucleotide sequence: TGTGCCAGCGACAGGGGGATGGAGACCCAGTACTTC.

The chain has TRBV19 and TRBJ2-7, with 7 bases lining up with TRBD1. Germline trimming cut 5 bases from V and 3 bases from J; bases unmatched to any gene: 10. The CDR3 runs to 15 residues. Germline-derived CDR1 and CDR2 are LNHDA and SQIVND (reference sequence). The CDR3 DNA sequence: TGTGCCAGTAGTCGCTCGACAGGGATTAACTACGAGCAGTACTTC. Its protein product is CASSRSTGINYEQYF.

The chain has TRBV9 and TRBJ2-6; possibly TRBD1 for D (6 bases). V shed 4 bases and J shed 0 bases, with 11 bases lying between them. This CDR3 has 16 residues. CDR1 and CDR2 (germline): SGDLS, YYNGEE. CDR3 in DNA: TGTGCCAGCAGCACGACAGGCGGCTCTGGGGCCAACGTCCTGACTTTC. Amino acid sequence: CASSTTGGSGANVLTF.